This T cell receptor beta chain was recovered during a study of blood T cells in healthy people across ages. Across the whole study: Template switching picked up about one barcoded beta molecule for each two T cells. Study results and caveats: Across the age range, TCR beta diversity per million T cells fell in a roughly linear way.

The CDR3 extends over 16 amino acids. Germline trimming cut 3 bases from V and 2 bases from J; bases unmatched to any gene: 5. The germline CDR1 and CDR2 sequences are GTSNPN and SVGIG (reference sequence). Points on this clonotype: The antigen is not known.

A second PCR of 7 to 11 cycles used a sample-barcoded 5' primer and a J-beta primer mix. TCRdb processed the 5' RACE reads anew with MiXCR; each CDR3 protein has one entry. Among about 640,000 distinct CDR3 sequences listed, approximately 30% were seen once. The TCR sequence derives from a woman of 80 years or more in good health. The V gene is TRBV30, the J gene TRBJ2-5; 14 positions match TRBD2. The sequencing input was blood. CDR3 amino acids: CAWSPGLAGGQETQYF. The CDR3 DNA reads as TGTGCCTGGAGCCCAGGACTAGCGGGGGGACAAGAGACCCAGTACTTC.